Following are 2 T cell receptor beta chains from one sample sequenced in a study of cytomegalovirus exposure and HLA in healthy donors. The PCR employed 60 Vbeta primers together with 13 Jbeta primers. Assay used: immunoSEQ multiplex PCR; TCRdb lists only in-frame clones, some missing. The repertoire table contains tens of thousands of clones. The sample consisted of PBMCs. These receptors were collected from a man in his late teens or twenties in good health and CMV-seropositive.

The chain joins TRBV7-9 to TRBJ2-7, with D perhaps matching TRBD1 (5 bases). The ends were cut back, 5 bases at V and 6 bases at J, with 20 bases in the middle. Germline values: CDR1 SEHNR, CDR2 FQNEAQ (reference sequence). The CDR3 totals 15 residues. The CDR3 coding sequence is TGTGCCAGCAGCGTATCCCCCGGCAGGGTATCCGAGCAGTACTTC. Translation gives CASSVSPGRVSEQYF. The entire variable domain, with the rest obtained from reference TRBV7-9 and TRBJ2-7, is as follows: DTGVSQNPRHKITKRGQNVTFRCDPISEHNRLYWYRQTLGQGPEFLTYFQNEAQLEKSRLLSDRFSAERPKGSFSTLEIQRTEQGDSAMYLCASSVSPGRVSEQYFGPGTRLTVT.

This chain joins TRBV7-6 and TRBJ2-3; no firm D call. The V gene's germline CDR1 is SGHVS and CDR2 FNYEAQ. This CDR3 is 14 amino acids long. Trimming took off 1 base at V and 2 bases at J, with 7 bases between the two ends. As DNA, the CDR3 is TGTGCCAGCAGCTTAGGAGGTATCACAGATACGCAGTATTTT. Its translation is CASSLGGITDTQYF.